This record looks at one T cell receptor beta chain sequence and its context. Its specific antigen is unknown. Base qualities are not provided; no much larger clone lies one nucleotide away. V ends up 11 bases short and J 11 bases short, with an unmatched junction base count of 14. The cysteine opens and the phenylalanine closes a CDR3 of 13 amino acids. Kept here is only the CDR3 DNA, which spans 39 bases and is read in frame from base 1. The germline V gene yields SGHTA for CDR1 and FQGTGA for CDR2. The record originates from a study of T cells in Graves' hyperthyroidism and ophthalmopathy (dated by TCRdb to about 2019). A note on the overall study: Peripheral blood samples were taken at initial diagnosis, before any treatment was given. Prospective prediction of ophthalmopathy was tested in an independent validation cohort consisting of 18 hyperthyroidism patients and around 17 patients who later progressed to ophthalmopathy. According to the paper, TCR Vbeta CDR3 sequencing was carried out on some 130 peripheral blood samples, which came from fewer than 50 ophthalmopathy, roughly 75 hyperthyroidism and approximately 17 progressor patients. After blood sampling, hyperthyroidism patients were treated with methimazole at a starting dose of 30 mg daily, and ophthalmopathy patients were treated with high-dose intravenous methylprednisolone. The 100 or so discovery patients were divided at random into training and test sets in a 7:3 ratio. Thyroid tissue and blood T-cell repertoires from six Graves' hyperthyroidism patients were also compared in the study. A discovery cohort of about 100 patients, about 40 with Graves' ophthalmopathy and about 58 with stable Graves' hyperthyroidism, was used to find distinguishing TCR V-J signatures. Overall study outcomes, separate from this receptor: In validation, progression to ophthalmopathy was predicted by the model with around 70% sensitivity and 72% to 80% specificity, a median of 6.5 months before onset. A model built on a 13 V-J signature distinguished ophthalmopathy from stable hyperthyroidism, reaching over 85% sensitivity and around 81% specificity in cross-validation and 80%/75% in testing. No statistical method was used to fix the sample size in advance, and group allocation was not hidden from the investigators. Most expanded thyroid clonotypes (frequency above 0.001) were also detected in blood, suggesting blood repertoires may reflect thyroid immune responses.

Stable Graves' hyperthyroidism was defined as no progression to ophthalmopathy during 18 months of follow-up. The hyperthyroidism patients were between 18 and 65 years old and newly diagnosed, with a disease duration of less than 2 months. The study excluded patients with uncontrolled infections, other autoimmune diseases, pregnancy or lactation. Diagnoses were based on clinical symptoms, serum thyroxine and TRAb, thyroid ultrasound and orbital computed tomography. PBMCs were separated from approximately 9.9 ml of fresh peripheral blood using Ficoll-Paque density gradient centrifugation. Trizol reagent was used to extract total RNA, and RNA quality was then checked on an Agilent 2100 Bioanalyzer. The TCR beta CDR3 regions were amplified from the RNA transcripts. The first round of RT-PCR for the TCR CDR3 was performed with the HTBI primer set and the Qiagen OneStep RT-PCR kit. Libraries were constructed in a second round of multiplex PCR, after which size selection and purification were performed. Libraries were sequenced paired-end with 100 bp reads on an Illumina HiSeq2000. The original methods were these. SOAPnuke was used to process the raw data, with reads discarded if the reads contained adapters or uncalled bases, had a mean Phred below 15, or lacked an exact constant-primer or identifier match. High-quality paired reads were merged using COPE v1.2.5, and each unique nucleotide sequence was defined as a clonotype. MiTCR v1.1 was used to align clonotypes to the IMGT TRBV, TRBD and TRBJ reference segments. The analysis was restricted to V-J combinations with a frequency above 0.0001, which together covered 99% to 99.2% of the repertoires. A TCS score was defined as the ratio between F50 (clonal expansion) and ExV (chaos), using BLOSUM62-based TCRdist between CDR3 peptides within each V-J. Welch's t-statistics and random forest reduced fewer than 600 V-J features to fewer than 15, which were used in a naive Bayes classifier (R e1071). TCRdb handled the public reads itself, with Q25 trimming in fastp and clone calling in MiXCR, and kept productive beta chains. For every CDR3 protein sequence, its rows merge into one entry that carries the most common genes and DNA. None of the V and J calls come from the authors' own analysis; TCRdb made them. The sample has 450,000 to 600,000 distinct CDR3 sequences on record, 14% of them singletons. Together, the top ten hold about 14% of the sample.

Rearrangement joined TRBV7-3 to TRBJ2-7; 11 central nucleotides agree with TRBD2. The clonotype was recovered from a middle-aged woman with Graves' hyperthyroidism. The sequencing input was blood. The DNA sequence is TGTGCCCATTCGATTTTTAGCGGGAGGGGAGAGTACTTC. Translated, this is CAHSIFSGRGEYF.